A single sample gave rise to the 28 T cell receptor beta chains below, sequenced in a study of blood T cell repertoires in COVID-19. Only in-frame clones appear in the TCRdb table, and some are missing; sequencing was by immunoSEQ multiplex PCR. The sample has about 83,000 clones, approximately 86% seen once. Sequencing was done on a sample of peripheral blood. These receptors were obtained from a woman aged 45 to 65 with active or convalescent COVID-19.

The CDR3 region is CASSRDRGANEKLFF. CDR3 in DNA: TGCGCCAGCAGCAGGGACAGGGGGGCTAATGAAAAACTGTTTTTT. The genes are TRBV5-1 and TRBJ1-4; TRBD1 matches at 11 bases. The CDR3 covers 15 residues. Germline CDR1 and CDR2: SGHRS and YFSETQ. V shed 4 bases, J shed 3 bases, and the junction held 2 bases outside the gene matches.

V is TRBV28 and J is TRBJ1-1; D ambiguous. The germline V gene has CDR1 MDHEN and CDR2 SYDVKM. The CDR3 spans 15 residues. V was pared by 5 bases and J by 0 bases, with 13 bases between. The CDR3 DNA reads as TGTGCCAGCAGTCTCAACGGGGTGGTGAACACTGAAGCTTTCTTT. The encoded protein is CASSLNGVVNTEAFF.

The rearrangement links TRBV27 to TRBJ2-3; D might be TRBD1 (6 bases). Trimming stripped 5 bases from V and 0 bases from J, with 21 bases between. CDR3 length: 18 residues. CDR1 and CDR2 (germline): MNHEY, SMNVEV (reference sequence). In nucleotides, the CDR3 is TGTGCCAGCAGTCGCCCAGGTTGGGGGCTCGCTAGCACAGATACGCAGTATTTT. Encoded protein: CASSRPGWGLASTDTQYF.

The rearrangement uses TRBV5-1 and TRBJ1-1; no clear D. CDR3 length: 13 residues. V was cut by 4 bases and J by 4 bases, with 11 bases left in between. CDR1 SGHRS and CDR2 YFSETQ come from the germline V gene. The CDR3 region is CASSGGNPTEAFF. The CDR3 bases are TGCGCCAGCAGCGGAGGTAATCCCACTGAAGCTTTCTTT.

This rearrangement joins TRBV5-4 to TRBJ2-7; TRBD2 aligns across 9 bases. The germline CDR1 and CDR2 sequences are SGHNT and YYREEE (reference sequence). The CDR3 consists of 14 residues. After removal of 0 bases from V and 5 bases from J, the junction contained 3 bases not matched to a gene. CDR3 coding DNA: TGTGCCAGCAGCTTGGAGAGACTAGCGGACGAGCAGTACTTC. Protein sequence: CASSLERLADEQYF.

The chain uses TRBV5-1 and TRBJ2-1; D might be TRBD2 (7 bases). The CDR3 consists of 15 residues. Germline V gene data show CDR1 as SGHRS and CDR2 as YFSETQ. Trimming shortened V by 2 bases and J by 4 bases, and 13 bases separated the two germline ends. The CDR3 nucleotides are TGCGCCAGCAGCTTAGGGGGGGCGCAGTACAATGAGCAGTTCTTC. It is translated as CASSLGGAQYNEQFF.

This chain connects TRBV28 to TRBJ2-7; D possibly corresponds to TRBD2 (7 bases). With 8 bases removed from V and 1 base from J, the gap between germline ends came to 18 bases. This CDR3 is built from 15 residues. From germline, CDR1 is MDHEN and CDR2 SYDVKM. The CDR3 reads CASGPGGGLSYEQYF. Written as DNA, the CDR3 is TGTGCCAGCGGCCCGGGGGGCGGGCTATCCTACGAGCAGTACTTC.

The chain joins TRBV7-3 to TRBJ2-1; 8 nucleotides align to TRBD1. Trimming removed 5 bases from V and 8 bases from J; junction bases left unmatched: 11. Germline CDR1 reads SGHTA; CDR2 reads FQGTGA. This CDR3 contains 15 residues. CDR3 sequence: CASSSRQGRKDEQFF. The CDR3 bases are TGTGCCAGCAGCAGCCGACAGGGGAGGAAAGATGAGCAGTTCTTC.

CDR3 amino acids: CASTRTTGRNTEAFF. The CDR3 DNA reads as TGTGCCAGCACCCGAACGACAGGGCGGAACACTGAAGCTTTCTTT. This chain joins TRBV27 and TRBJ1-1; the match to TRBD1 covers 7 bases. CDR1 is MNHEY, CDR2 SMNVEV, per germline (reference sequence). The CDR3 runs to 15 residues. V was clipped by 7 bases and J by 1 base; unmatched bases: 9.

The CDR3 DNA sequence: TGTGCTAGTGGTTTACTCACAAGCGGGCAAGGGGTTACTGGGGCCAACGTCCTGACTTTC. Translation gives CASGLLTSGQGVTGANVLTF. The rearrangement joins TRBV12-5 to TRBJ2-6, with a tentative D call TRBD2 (6 bases). Germline V CDR1 and CDR2: LGHNT, FRNRAP. V lost 3 bases to trimming and J lost 2 bases, with 23 bases between them. The CDR3 contains 20 residues.

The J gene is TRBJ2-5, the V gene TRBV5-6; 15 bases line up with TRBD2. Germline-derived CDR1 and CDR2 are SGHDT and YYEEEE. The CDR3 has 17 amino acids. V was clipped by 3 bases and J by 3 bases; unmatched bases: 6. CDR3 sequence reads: CASSSWTSGGAEETQYF. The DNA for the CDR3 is TGTGCCAGCAGCTCATGGACTAGCGGGGGGGCGGAAGAGACCCAGTACTTC.

Written as DNA, the CDR3 is TGTGCCAGCAGCTTAGACTCGCCCACCCGTAGAGAGACCCAGTACTTC. Translating it yields CASSLDSPTRRETQYF. The gene calls are TRBV11-2 and TRBJ2-5; D remains unclear. Germline assignment: CDR1 SGHAT and CDR2 FQNNGV. This CDR3 has 16 residues. The V end lost 0 bases, the J end lost 4 bases, and 15 bases lay between the germline ends.

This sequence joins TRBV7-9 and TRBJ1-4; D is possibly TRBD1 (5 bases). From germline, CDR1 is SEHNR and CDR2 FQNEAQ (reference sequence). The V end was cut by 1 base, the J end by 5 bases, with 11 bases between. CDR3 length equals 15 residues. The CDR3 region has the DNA TGTGCCAGCAGCTTAGGAGACAGAGAGAATGAAAAACTGTTTTTT. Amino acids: CASSLGDRENEKLFF.

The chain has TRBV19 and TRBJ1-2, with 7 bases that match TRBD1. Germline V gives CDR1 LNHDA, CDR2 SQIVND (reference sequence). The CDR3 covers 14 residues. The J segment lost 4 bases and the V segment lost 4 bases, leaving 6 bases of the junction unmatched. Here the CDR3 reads CASSTTGVSYGYTF. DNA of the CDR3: TGTGCCAGTAGTACAACAGGGGTTTCCTATGGCTACACCTTC.

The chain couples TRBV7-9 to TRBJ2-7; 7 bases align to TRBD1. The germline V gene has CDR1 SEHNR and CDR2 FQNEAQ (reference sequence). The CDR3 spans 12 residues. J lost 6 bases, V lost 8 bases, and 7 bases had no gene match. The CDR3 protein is CASRDSDTEQYF. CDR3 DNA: TGTGCCAGCCGGGACAGCGACACCGAGCAGTACTTC. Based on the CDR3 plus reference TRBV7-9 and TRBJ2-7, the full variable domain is DTGVSQNPRHKITKRGQNVTFRCDPISEHNRLYWYRQTLGQGPEFLTYFQNEAQLEKSRLLSDRFSAERPKGSFSTLEIQRTEQGDSAMYLCASRDSDTEQYFGPGTRLTVT.

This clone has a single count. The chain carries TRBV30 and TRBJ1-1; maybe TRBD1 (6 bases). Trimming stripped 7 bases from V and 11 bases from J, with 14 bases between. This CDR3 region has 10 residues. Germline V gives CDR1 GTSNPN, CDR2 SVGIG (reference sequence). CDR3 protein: CAFRAQGAFF. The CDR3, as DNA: TGTGCCTTCCGGGCCCAGGGGGCTTTCTTT.

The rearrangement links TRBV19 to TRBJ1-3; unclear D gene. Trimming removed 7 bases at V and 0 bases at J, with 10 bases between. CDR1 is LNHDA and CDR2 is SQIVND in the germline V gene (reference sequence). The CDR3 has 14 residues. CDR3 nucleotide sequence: TGTGCCAGTATTTCCTTGGCCTCTGGAAACACCATATATTTT. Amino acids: CASISLASGNTIYF.

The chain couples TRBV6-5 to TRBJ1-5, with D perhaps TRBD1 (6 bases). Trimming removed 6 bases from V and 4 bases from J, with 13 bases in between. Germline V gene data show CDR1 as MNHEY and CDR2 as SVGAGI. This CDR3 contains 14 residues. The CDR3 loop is CASRYTGPNQPQHF. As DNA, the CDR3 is TGTGCCAGCAGGTATACAGGGCCGAATCAGCCCCAGCATTTT.

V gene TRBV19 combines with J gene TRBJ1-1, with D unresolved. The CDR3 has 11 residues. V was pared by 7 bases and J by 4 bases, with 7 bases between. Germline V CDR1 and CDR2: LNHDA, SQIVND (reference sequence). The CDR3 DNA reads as TGTGCCAGTAATGCGGCCACTGAAGCTTTCTTT. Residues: CASNAATEAFF.

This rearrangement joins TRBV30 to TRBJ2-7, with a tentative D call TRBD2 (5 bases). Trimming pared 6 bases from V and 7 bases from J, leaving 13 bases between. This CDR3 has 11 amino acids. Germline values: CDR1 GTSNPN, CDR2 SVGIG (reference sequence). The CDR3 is CACTRDGEQYF. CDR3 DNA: TGTGCCTGCACACGGGATGGGGAGCAGTACTTC.

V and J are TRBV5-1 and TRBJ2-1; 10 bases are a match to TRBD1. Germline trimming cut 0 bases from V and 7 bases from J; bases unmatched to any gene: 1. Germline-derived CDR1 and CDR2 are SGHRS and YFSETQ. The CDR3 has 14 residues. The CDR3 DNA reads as TGCGCCAGCAGCTTGGGACAGGGGGCGAATGAGCAGTTCTTC. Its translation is CASSLGQGANEQFF.

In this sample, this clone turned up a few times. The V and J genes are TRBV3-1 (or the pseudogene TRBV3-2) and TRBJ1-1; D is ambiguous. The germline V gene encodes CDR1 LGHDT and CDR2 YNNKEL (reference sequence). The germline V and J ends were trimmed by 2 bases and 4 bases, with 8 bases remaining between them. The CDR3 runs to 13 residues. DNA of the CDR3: TGTGCCAGCAGCCAATCCCAGATCACTGAAGCTTTCTTT. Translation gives CASSQSQITEAFF.

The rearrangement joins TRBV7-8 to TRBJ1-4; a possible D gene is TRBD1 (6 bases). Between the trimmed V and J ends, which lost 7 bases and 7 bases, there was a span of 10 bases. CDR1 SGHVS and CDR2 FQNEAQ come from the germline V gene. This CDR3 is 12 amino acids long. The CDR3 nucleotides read TGTGCCAGCAATACAGGGTTTGAAAAACTGTTTTTT. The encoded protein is CASNTGFEKLFF.

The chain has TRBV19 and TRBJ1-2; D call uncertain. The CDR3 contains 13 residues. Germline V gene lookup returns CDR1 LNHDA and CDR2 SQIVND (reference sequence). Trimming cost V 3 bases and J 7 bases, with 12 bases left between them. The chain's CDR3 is CASSISNLRGYTF. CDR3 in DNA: TGTGCCAGTAGTATTTCTAATTTGCGTGGCTACACCTTC. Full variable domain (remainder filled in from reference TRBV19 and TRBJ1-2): DGGITQSPKYLFRKEGQNVTLSCEQNLNHDAMYWYRQDPGQGLRLIYYSQIVNDFQKGDIAEGYSVSREKKESFPLTVTSAQKNPTAFYLCASSISNLRGYTFGSGTRLTVV.

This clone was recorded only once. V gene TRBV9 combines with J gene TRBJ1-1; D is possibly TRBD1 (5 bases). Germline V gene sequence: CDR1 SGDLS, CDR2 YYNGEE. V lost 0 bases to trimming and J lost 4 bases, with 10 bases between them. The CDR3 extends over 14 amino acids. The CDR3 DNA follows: TGTGCCAGCAGCGTAGCTTGGGGGGGCACTGAAGCTTTCTTT. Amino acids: CASSVAWGGTEAFF.

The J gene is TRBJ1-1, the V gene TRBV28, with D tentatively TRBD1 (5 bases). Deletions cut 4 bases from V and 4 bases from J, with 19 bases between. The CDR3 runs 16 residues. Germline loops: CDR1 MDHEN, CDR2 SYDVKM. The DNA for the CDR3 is TGTGCCAGCAGTTCCCCGGGCGTCGGGGGAAGCACTGAAGCTTTCTTT. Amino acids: CASSSPGVGGSTEAFF.

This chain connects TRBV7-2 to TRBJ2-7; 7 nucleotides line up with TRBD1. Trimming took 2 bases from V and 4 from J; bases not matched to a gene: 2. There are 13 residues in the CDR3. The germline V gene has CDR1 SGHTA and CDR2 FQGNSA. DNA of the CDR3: TGTGCCAGCAGCTTAAGGGGGCCTTACGAGCAGTACTTC. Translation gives CASSLRGPYEQYF.

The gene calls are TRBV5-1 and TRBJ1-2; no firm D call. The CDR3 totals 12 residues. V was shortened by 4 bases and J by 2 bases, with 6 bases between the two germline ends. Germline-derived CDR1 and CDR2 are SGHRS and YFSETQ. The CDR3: CASSSLNYGYTF. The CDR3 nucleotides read TGCGCCAGCAGCAGCCTAAACTATGGCTACACCTTC.